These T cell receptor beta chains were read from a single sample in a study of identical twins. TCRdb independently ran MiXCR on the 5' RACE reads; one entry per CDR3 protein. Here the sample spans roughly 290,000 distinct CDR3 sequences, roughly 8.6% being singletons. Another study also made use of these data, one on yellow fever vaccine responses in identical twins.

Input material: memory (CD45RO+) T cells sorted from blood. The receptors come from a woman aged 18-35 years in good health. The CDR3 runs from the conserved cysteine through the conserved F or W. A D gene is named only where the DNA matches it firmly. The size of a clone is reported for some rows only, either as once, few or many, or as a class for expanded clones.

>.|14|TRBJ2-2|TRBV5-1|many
CASSPHRAGGELFF
TGCGCCAGCAGCCCCCACAGGGCGGGCGGGGAGCTGTTTTTT
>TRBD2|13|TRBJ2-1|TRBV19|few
CASSFQGLAEQFF
TGTGCCAGTAGTTTCCAGGGACTAGCGGAGCAGTTCTTC
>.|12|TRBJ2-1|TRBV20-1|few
CSASPSMGEQFF
TGCAGTGCTAGCCCATCCATGGGGGAGCAGTTCTTC
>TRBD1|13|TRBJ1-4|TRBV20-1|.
CSALDRGREKLFF
TGCAGTGCTCTCGACAGGGGGCGAGAAAAACTGTTTTTT
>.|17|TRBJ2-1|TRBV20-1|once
CCASREGGLDVFYEQFF
.
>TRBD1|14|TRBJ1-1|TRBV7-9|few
CASSFGQAGTEAFF
TGTGCCAGCAGCTTCGGACAGGCCGGAACTGAAGCTTTCTTT
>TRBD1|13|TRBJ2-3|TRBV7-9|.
CASSWTGTDTQYF
TGTGCCAGCAGCTGGACAGGGACAGATACGCAGTATTTT
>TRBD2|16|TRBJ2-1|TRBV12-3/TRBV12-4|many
CASREGLALTYNEQFF
TGTGCCAGCAGAGAGGGACTAGCGTTAACCTACAATGAGCAGTTCTTC
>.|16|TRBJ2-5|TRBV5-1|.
CASSFDGGAPRETQYF
TGCGCCAGCAGCTTCGACGGGGGCGCCCCGAGAGAGACCCAGTACTTC
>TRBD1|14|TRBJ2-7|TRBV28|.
CASSWGQGVNEQYF
TGTGCCAGCAGTTGGGGACAGGGGGTAAACGAGCAGTACTTC
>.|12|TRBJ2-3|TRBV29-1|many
CSVTDGTDTQYF
TGCAGCGTTACCGACGGGACAGATACGCAGTATTTT
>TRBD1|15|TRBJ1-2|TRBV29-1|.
CSASGGPTKGYGYTF
TGCAGCGCTTCAGGGGGCCCTACTAAGGGCTATGGCTACACCTTC
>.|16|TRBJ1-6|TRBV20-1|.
CCARFLGLGENSPLHF
TGCTGTGCTAGATTCCTAGGGCTCGGGGAAAATTCACCCCTCCACTTT
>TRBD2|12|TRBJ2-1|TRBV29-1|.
CSVRLAGGGQFF
TGCAGCGTTCGACTAGCGGGAGGGGGGCAGTTCTTC
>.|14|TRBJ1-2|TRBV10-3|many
CAISDLEAVDGYTF
TGTGCCATCAGTGATTTAGAGGCAGTCGACGGCTACACCTTC
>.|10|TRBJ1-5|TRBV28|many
CASRGGSQHF
TGTGCCAGCCGGGGGGGATCCCAGCATTTT
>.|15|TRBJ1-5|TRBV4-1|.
CASSQDRARVQPQHF
TGCGCCAGCAGCCAAGACAGGGCAAGGGTTCAGCCCCAGCATTTT
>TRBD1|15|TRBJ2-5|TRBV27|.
CASSSGTGGRQTQYF
TGTGCCAGCAGTTCGGGGACAGGGGGACGACAGACCCAGTACTTC
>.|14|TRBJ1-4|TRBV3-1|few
CASSQVLLGEKLFF
TGTGCCAGCAGCCAAGTCTTACTTGGAGAAAAACTGTTTTTT
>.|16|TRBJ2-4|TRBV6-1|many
CASSERTLVAKNIQYF
TGTGCCAGCAGTGAAAGGACACTTGTAGCCAAAAACATTCAGTACTTC
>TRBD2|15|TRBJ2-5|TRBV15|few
CATSRNLAGVETQYF
TGTGCCACCAGCAGAAACTTAGCGGGAGTGGAGACCCAGTACTTC
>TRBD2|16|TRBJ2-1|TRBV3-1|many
CASSPTGGTRAVRQFF
TGTGCCAGCAGCCCGACCGGGGGGACTAGAGCGGTGAGGCAGTTCTTC
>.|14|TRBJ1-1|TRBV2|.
CASTPGWGNTEAFF
TGTGCCAGCACACCCGGGTGGGGGAACACTGAAGCTTTCTTT
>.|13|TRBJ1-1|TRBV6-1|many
CASSEGGWTEAFF
TGTGCCAGCAGTGAAGGGGGGTGGACTGAAGCTTTCTTT
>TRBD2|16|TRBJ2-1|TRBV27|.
CASSLLTGTSWNEQFF
TGTGCCAGCAGTTTACTCACCGGGACTAGTTGGAATGAGCAGTTCTTC
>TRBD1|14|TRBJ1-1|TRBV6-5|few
CASSNGQANTEAFF
TGTGCCAGCAGTAACGGACAGGCGAACACTGAAGCTTTCTTT
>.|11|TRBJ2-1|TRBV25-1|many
CASSEGDEQFF
TGTGCCAGCAGTGAGGGAGATGAGCAGTTCTTC
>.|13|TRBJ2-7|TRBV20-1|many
CSASGIRPTEQYF
TGCAGTGCTAGCGGGATACGGCCGACCGAGCAGTACTTC
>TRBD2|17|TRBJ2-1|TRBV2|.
CASSDLAGSPSYNEQFF
TGTGCCAGCAGTGATTTAGCGGGGTCTCCCTCCTACAATGAGCAGTTCTTC
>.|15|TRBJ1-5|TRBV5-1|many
CASSWVPGLGEPQHF
TGCGCCAGCAGCTGGGTGCCAGGATTAGGGGAGCCCCAGCATTTT
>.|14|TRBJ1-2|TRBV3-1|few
CASSQSRGNYGYTF
TGTGCCAGCAGCCAGTCGAGGGGAAACTATGGCTACACCTTC
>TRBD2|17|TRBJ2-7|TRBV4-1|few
CASSPDPLAGNVYEQYF
TGCGCCAGCAGCCCCGATCCTCTAGCGGGAAATGTCTACGAGCAGTACTTC
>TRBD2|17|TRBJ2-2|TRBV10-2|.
CASSVLAGGRRGGELFF
TGCGCCAGCAGTGTCCTAGCGGGGGGCCGGAGGGGCGGGGAGCTGTTTTTT
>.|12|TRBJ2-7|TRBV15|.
CATSREGWEQYF
TGTGCCACCAGCAGAGAAGGCTGGGAGCAGTACTTC
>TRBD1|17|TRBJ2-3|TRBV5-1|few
CASSPLQGSASTDTQYF
TGCGCCAGCAGCCCCCTACAGGGGTCCGCTAGCACAGATACGCAGTATTTT
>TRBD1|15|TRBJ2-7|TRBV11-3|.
CASSLEGTATYEQYF
TGTGCCAGCAGCTTAGAAGGGACAGCGACGTACGAGCAGTACTTC
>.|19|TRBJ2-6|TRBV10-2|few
CASSPGGNSAVSGANVLTF
TGCGCCAGCAGTCCCGGTGGTAACAGCGCCGTCTCTGGGGCCAACGTCCTGACTTTC
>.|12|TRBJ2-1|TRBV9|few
CASSVELGEQFF
TGTGCCAGCAGCGTAGAATTAGGGGAGCAGTTCTTC
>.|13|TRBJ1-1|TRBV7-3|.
CASSSGLYTEAFF
TGTGCCAGCAGCTCCGGACTGTACACTGAAGCTTTCTTT
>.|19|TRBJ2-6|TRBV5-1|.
CASSPNQLATFSGANVLTF
TGCGCCAGCAGCCCGAATCAATTGGCCACCTTCTCTGGGGCCAACGTCCTGACTTTC
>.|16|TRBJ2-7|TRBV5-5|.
CASSSHGGSGSYEQYF
TGTGCCAGCAGCTCCCACGGCGGCTCGGGCTCCTACGAGCAGTACTTC
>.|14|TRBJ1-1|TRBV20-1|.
CSARRDGRGPEAFF
TGCAGTGCTAGACGCGACGGCAGGGGTCCTGAAGCTTTCTTT
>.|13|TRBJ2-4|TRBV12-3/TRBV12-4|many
CASSPETRNIQYF
TGTGCCAGCAGTCCCGAGACTAGAAACATTCAGTACTTC
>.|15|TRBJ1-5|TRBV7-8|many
CASSLGAEPNQPQHF
TGTGCCAGCAGCTTAGGGGCAGAACCCAATCAGCCCCAGCATTTT
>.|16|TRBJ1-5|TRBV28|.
CASSLNKGWDNQPQHF
TGTGCCAGCAGCTTAAACAAAGGGTGGGACAATCAGCCCCAGCATTTT
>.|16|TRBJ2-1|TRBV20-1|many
CSARDQGGDSYNEQFF
TGCAGTGCTAGAGATCAGGGGGGCGACTCCTACAATGAGCAGTTCTTC
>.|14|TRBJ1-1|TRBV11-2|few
CASSPGVGFSEAFF
TGTGCCAGCAGCCCTGGAGTGGGGTTCTCTGAAGCTTTCTTT
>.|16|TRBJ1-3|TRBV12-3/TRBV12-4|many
CASRSGTRGPGNTIYF
TGTGCCAGCAGATCCGGGACGCGGGGGCCTGGAAACACCATATATTTT
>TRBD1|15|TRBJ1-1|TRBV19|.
CASSRKGQPNTEAFF
TGTGCCAGTAGTAGGAAGGGACAGCCGAACACTGAAGCTTTCTTT
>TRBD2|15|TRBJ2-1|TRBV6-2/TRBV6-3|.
CASRRTGTSYNEQFF
TGTGCCAGCAGGCGTACCGGGACTAGCTACAATGAGCAGTTCTTC
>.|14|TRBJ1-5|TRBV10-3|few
CAISRGESNQPQHF
TGTGCCATCTCCCGGGGGGAAAGCAATCAGCCCCAGCATTTT
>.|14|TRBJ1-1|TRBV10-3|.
CAISVNRGDTEAFF
TGTGCCATCAGTGTTAACAGAGGGGACACTGAAGCTTTCTTT
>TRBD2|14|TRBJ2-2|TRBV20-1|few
CSAKRTSGTGELFF
TGCAGTGCAAAGCGGACTAGCGGCACCGGGGAGCTGTTTTTT
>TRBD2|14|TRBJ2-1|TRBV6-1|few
CATGGLAGYNEQFF
TGTGCCACGGGCGGACTAGCGGGTTACAATGAGCAGTTCTTC